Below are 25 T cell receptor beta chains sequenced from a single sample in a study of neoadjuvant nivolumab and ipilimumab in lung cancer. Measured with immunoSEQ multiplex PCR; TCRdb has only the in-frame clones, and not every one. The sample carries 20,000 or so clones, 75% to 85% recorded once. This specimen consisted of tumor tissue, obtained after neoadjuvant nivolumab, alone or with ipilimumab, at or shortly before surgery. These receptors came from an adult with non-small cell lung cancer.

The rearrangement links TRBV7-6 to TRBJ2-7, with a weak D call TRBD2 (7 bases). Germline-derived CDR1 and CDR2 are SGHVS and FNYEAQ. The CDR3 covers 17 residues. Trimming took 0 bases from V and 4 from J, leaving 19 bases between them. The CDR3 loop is CASSLASPGGRRYEQYF. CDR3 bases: TGTGCCAGCAGCTTAGCCTCCCCCGGGGGGCGTCGGTACGAGCAGTACTTC. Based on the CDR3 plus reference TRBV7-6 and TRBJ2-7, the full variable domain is GAGVSQSPRYKVTKRGQDVALRCDPISGHVSLYWYRQALGQGPEFLTYFNYEAQQDKSGLPNDRFSAERPEGSISTLTIQRTEQRDSAMYRCASSLASPGGRRYEQYFGPGTRLTVT.

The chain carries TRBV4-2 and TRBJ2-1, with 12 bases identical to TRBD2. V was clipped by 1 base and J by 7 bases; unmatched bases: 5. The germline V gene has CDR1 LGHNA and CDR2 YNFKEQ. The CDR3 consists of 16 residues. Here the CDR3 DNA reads TGTGCCAGCAGCCAAGGTGCTAGCGGGAGGGCTAATGAGCAGTTCTTC. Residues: CASSQGASGRANEQFF.

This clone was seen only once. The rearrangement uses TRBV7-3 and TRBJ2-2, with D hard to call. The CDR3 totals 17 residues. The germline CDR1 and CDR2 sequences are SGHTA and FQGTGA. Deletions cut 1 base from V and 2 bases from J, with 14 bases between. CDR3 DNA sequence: TGTGCCAGCAGCTTAAACCCCGTACAGCTCAACACCGGGGAGCTGTTTTTT. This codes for CASSLNPVQLNTGELFF. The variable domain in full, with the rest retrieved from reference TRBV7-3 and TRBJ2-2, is GAGVSQTPSNKVTEKGKYVELRCDPISGHTALYWYRQSLGQGPEFLIYFQGTGAADDSGLPNDRFFAVRPEGSVSTLKIQRTERGDSAVYLCASSLNPVQLNTGELFFGEGSRLTVL.

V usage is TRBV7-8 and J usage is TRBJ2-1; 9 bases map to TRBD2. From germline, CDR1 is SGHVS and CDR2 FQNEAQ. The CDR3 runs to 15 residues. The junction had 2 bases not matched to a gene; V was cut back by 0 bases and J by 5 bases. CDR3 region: CASSLAAGGHNEQFF. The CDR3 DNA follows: TGTGCCAGCAGCTTAGCCGCGGGGGGGCACAATGAGCAGTTCTTC.

The CDR3 reads CASSQAASGNTIYF. In DNA form, the CDR3 reads TGTGCCAGCAGCCAAGCAGCTTCTGGAAACACCATATATTTT. The V call is TRBV14, the J call TRBJ1-3; D unresolved. The germline CDR1 and CDR2 sequences are SGHDN and FVKESK. V shed 1 base and J shed 1 base, with 5 bases lying between them. This CDR3 is built from 14 residues.

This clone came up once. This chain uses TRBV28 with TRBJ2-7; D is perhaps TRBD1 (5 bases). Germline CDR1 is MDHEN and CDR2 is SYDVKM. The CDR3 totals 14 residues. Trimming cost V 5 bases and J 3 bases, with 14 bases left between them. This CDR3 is CASSESVGVYEQYF. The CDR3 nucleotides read TGTGCCAGCAGTGAGTCCGTAGGGGTCTACGAGCAGTACTTC.

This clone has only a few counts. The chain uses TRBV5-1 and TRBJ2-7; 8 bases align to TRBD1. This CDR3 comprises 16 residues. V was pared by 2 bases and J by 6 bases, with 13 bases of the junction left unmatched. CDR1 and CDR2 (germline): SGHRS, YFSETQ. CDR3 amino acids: CASSLQSGTGSREQYF. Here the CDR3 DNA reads TGCGCCAGCAGCTTACAATCCGGGACAGGCTCCCGCGAGCAGTACTTC.

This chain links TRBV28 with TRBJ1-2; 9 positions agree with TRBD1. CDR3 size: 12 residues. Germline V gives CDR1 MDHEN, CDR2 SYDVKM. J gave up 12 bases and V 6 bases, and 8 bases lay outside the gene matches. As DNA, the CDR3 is TGTGCCAGCAGAGCCGGACAGGGGAAGGACACCTTC. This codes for CASRAGQGKDTF.

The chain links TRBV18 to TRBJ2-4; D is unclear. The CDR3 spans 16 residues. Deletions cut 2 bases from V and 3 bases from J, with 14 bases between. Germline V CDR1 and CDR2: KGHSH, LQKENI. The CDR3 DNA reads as TGTGCCAGCTCACCATCCACATCCGGAGTCAAAAACATTCAGTACTTC. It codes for CASSPSTSGVKNIQYF.

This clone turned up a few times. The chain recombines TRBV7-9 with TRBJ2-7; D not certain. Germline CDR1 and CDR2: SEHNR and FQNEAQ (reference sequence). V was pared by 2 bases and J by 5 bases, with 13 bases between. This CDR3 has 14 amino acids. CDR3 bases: TGTGCCAGCAGCTTAAAAGGACCTCCCCACGAGCAGTACTTC. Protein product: CASSLKGPPHEQYF.

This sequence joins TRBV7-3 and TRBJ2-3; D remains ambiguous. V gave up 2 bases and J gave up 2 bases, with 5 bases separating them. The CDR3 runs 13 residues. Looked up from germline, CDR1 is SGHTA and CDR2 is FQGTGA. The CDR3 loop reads CASSLWLTDTQYF. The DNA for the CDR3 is TGTGCCAGCAGCTTATGGCTCACAGATACGCAGTATTTT.

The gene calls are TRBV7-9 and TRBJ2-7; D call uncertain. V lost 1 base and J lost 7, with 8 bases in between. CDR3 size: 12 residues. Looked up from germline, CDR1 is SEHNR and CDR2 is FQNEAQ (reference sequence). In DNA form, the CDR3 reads TGTGCCAGCAGCTTAGACAGCCTGGAGCAGTACTTC. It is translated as CASSLDSLEQYF.

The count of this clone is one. CDR3 protein: CASSLVPPFTEAFF. The CDR3 coding sequence is TGTGCCAGCAGCTTAGTTCCCCCGTTCACTGAAGCTTTCTTT. The V call is TRBV7-2, the J call TRBJ1-1; D gene uncertain. Trimming took off 1 base at V and 4 bases at J, with 10 bases between the two ends. The CDR3 spans 14 residues. Germline loops: CDR1 SGHTA, CDR2 FQGNSA. Drawing the rest from reference TRBV7-2 and TRBJ1-1, the complete variable domain is GAGVSQSPSNKVTEKGKDVELRCDPISGHTALYWYRQSLGQGLEFLIYFQGNSAPDKSGLPSDRFSAERTGGSVSTLTIQRTQQEDSAVYLCASSLVPPFTEAFFGQGTRLTVV.

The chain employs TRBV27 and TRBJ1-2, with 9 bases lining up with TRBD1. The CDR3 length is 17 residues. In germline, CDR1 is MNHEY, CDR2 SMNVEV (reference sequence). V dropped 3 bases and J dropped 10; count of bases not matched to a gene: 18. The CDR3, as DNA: TGTGCCAGCAGTTTTCGGGACAGGGTCGGGACAGGGATATACTACACCTTC. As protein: CASSFRDRVGTGIYYTF.

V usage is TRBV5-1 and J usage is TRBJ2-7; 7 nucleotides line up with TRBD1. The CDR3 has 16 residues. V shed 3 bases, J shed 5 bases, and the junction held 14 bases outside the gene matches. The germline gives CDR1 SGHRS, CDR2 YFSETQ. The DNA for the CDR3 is TGCGCCAGCAGCTCCCGACAGGGAAGGCCTAAAAACGAGCAGTACTTC. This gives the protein CASSSRQGRPKNEQYF.

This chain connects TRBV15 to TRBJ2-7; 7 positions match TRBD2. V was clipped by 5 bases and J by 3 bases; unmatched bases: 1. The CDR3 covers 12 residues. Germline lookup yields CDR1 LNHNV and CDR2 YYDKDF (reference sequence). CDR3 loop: CATSGGGYEQYF. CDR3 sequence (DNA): TGTGCCACCAGCGGGGGGGGCTACGAGCAGTACTTC. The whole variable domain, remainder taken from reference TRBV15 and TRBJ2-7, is DAMVIQNPRYQVTQFGKPVTLSCSQTLNHNVMYWYQQKSSQAPKLLFHYYDKDFNNEADTPDNFQSRRPNTSFCFLDIRSPGLGDTAMYLCATSGGGYEQYFGPGTRLTVT.

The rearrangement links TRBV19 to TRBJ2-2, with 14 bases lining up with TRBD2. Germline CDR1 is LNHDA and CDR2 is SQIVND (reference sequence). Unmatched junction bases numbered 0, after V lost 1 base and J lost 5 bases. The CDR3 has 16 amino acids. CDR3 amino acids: CASSIGLAGGTGELFF. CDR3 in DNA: TGTGCCAGTAGTATAGGACTAGCGGGAGGGACCGGGGAGCTGTTTTTT. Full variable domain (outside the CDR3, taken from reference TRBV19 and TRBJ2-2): DGGITQSPKYLFRKEGQNVTLSCEQNLNHDAMYWYRQDPGQGLRLIYYSQIVNDFQKGDIAEGYSVSREKKESFPLTVTSAQKNPTAFYLCASSIGLAGGTGELFFGEGSRLTVL.

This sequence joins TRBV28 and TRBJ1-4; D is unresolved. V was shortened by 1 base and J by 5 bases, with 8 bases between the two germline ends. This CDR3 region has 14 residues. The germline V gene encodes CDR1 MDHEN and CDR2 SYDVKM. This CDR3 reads CASSLLLGNEKLFF. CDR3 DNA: TGTGCCAGCAGTTTATTGCTTGGGAATGAAAAACTGTTTTTT.

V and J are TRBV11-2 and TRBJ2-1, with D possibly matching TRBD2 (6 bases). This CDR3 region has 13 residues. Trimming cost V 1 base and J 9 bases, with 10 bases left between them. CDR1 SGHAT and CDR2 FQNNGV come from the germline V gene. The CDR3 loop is CASSLAGVGEQFF. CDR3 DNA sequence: TGTGCCAGCAGCTTAGCGGGAGTGGGTGAGCAGTTCTTC.

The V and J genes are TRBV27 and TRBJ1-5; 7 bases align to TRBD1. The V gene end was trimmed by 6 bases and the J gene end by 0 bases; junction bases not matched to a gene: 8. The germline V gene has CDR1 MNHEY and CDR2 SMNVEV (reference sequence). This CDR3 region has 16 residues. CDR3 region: CASRAGTVHSNQPQHF. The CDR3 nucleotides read TGTGCCAGCAGGGCCGGGACAGTTCATAGCAATCAGCCCCAGCATTTT.

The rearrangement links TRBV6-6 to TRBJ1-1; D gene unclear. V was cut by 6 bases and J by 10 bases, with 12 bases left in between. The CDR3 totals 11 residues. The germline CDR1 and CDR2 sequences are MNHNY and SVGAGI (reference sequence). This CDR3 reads CASRATLGAFF. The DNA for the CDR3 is TGTGCCAGCAGGGCAACACTGGGAGCTTTCTTT.

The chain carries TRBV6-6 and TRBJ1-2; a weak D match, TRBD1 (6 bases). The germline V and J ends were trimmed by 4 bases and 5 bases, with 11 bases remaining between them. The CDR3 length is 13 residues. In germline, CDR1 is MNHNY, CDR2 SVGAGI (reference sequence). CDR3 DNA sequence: TGTGCCAGCAGTTCAGGGGTCGGGTATGGCTACACCTTC. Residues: CASSSGVGYGYTF.

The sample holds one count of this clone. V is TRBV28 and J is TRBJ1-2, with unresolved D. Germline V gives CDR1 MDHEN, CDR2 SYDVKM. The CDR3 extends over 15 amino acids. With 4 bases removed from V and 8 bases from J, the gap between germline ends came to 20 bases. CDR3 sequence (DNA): TGTGCCAGCAGTTCCCCCTTGTCAAATTATGAGGGCTACACCTTC. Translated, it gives CASSSPLSNYEGYTF.

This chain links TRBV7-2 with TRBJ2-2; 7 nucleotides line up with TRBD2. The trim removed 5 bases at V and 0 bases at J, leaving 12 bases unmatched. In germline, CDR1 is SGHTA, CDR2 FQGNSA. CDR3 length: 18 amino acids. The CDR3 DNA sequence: TGTGCCAGCAGCCCAAAAGCCGGGAGGCTCGCGAACACCGGGGAGCTGTTTTTT. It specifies CASSPKAGRLANTGELFF.

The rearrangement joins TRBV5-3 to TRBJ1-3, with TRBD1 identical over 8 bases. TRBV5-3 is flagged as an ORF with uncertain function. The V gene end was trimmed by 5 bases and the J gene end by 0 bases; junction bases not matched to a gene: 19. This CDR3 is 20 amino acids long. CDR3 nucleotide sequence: TGTGCCAGAAGTTTGAGGGCTCTTAGTCAGGGGGCTCACTCTGGAAACACCATATATTTT. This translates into CARSLRALSQGAHSGNTIYF.